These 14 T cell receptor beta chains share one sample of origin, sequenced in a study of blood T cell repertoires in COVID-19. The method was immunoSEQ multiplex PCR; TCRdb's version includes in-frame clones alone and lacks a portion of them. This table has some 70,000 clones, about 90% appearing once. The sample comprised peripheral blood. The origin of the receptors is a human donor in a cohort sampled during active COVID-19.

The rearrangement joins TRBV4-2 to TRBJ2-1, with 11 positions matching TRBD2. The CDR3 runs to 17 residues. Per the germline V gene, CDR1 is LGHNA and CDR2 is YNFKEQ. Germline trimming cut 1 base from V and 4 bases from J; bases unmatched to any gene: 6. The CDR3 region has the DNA TGTGCCAGCAGCCAAGGCCCAACTAGCGGGAGTTACAATGAGCAGTTCTTC. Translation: CASSQGPTSGSYNEQFF.

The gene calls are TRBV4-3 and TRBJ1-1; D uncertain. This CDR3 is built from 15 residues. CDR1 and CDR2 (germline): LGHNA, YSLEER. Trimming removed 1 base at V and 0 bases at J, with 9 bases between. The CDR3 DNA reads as TGCGCCAGCAGCCAAGTTAGAAGTTTGAACACTGAAGCTTTCTTT. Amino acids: CASSQVRSLNTEAFF.

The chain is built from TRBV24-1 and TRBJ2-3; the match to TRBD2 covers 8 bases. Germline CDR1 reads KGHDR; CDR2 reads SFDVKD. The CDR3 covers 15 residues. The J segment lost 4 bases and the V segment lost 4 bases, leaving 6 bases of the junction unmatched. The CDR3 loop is CATSEPRTSSDTQYF. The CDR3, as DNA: TGTGCCACCAGTGAACCGAGGACTAGCTCAGATACGCAGTATTTT.

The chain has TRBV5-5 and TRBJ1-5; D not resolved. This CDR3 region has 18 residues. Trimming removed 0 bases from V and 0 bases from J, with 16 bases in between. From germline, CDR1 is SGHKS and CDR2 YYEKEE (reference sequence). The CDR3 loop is CASSLGAFSPDSNQPQHF. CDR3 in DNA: TGTGCCAGCAGCTTGGGGGCTTTTTCGCCGGATAGCAATCAGCCCCAGCATTTT. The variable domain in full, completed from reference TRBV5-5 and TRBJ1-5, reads DAGVTQSPTHLIKTRGQQVTLRCSPISGHKSVSWYQQVLGQGPQFIFQYYEKEERGRGNFPDRFSARQFPNYSSELNVNALLLGDSALYLCASSLGAFSPDSNQPQHFGDGTRLSIL.

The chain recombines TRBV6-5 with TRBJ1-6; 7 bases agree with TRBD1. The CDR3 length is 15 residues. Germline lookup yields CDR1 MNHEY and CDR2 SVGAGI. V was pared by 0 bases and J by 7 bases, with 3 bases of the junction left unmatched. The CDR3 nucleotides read TGTGCCAGCAGTTACTCGGGGACAGTAAATTCACCCCTCCACTTT. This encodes CASSYSGTVNSPLHF.

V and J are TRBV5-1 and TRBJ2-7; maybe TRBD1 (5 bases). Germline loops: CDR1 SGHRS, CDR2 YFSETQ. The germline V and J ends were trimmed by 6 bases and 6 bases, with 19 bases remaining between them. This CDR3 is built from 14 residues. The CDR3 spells CASMSDTVIPEQYF. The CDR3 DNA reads TGCGCCAGCATGTCGGACACTGTTATCCCCGAGCAGTACTTC.

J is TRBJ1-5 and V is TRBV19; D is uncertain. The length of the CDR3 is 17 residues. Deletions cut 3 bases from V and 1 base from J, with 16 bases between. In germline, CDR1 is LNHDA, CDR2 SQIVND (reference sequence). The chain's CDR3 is CASSINPGWRSNQPQHF. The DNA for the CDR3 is TGTGCCAGTAGTATCAACCCGGGGTGGAGGAGCAATCAGCCCCAGCATTTT.

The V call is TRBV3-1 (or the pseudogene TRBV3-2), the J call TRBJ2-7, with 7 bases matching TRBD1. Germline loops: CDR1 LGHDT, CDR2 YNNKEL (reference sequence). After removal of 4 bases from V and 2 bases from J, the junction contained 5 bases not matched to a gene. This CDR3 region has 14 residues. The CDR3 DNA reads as TGTGCCAGCAGCCTCGGGACAGAGACCTACGAGCAGTACTTC. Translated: CASSLGTETYEQYF.

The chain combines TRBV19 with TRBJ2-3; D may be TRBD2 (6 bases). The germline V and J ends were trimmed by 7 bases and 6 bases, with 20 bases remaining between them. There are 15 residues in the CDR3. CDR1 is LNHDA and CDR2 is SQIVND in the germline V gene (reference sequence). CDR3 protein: CASTSRVGRGDTQYF. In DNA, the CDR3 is TGTGCCAGTACCTCGAGGGTAGGACGGGGGGATACGCAGTATTTT.

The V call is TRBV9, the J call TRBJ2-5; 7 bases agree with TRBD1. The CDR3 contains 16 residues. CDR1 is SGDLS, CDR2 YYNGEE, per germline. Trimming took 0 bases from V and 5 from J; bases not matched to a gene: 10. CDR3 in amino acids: CASSVGLVRGHETQYF. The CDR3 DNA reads TGTGCCAGCAGCGTAGGGCTTGTGAGGGGGCACGAGACCCAGTACTTC. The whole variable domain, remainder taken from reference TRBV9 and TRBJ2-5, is DSGVTQTPKHLITATGQRVTLRCSPRSGDLSVYWYQQSLDQGLQFLIQYYNGEERAKGNILERFSAQQFPDLHSELNLSSLELGDSALYFCASSVGLVRGHETQYFGPGTRLLVL.

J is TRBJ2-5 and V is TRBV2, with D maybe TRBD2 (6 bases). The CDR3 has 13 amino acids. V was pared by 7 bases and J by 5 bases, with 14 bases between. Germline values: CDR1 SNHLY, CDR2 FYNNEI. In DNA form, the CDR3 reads TGTGCCAGCAATGGGGGACTCCAGGAGACCCAGTACTTC. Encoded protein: CASNGGLQETQYF.

In nucleotides, the CDR3 is TGTGCCAGCAGCCAAGGTGGGGGGGCGGGGACTGAGCAGTTCTTC. Its protein is CASSQGGGAGTEQFF. This rearrangement joins TRBV3-1 (or the pseudogene TRBV3-2) to TRBJ2-1; D is perhaps TRBD2 (7 bases). Germline V gene data show CDR1 as LGHDT and CDR2 as YNNKEL (reference sequence). The CDR3 totals 15 residues. Trimming removed 1 base at V and 9 bases at J, with 16 bases between.

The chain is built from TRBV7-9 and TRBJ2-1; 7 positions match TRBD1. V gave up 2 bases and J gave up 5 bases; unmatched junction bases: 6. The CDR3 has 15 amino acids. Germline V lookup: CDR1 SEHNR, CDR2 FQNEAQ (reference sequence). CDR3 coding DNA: TGTGCCAGCAGCTTACAGGGGACAGCTCACAATGAGCAGTTCTTC. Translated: CASSLQGTAHNEQFF.

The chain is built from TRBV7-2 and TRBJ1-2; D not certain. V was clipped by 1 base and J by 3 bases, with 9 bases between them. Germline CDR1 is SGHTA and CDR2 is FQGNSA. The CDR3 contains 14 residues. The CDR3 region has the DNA TGTGCCAGCAGCTTAGACCCGGGTTACTATGGCTACACCTTC. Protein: CASSLDPGYYGYTF.